The rows below give T cell receptor beta chains drawn from one sample of a study of T cells after yellow fever vaccination. A single record per CDR3 protein comes from TCRdb applying MiXCR to the 5' RACE reads. This table has about 250,000 distinct CDR3 sequences, about 3.5% appearing once. The sequenced sample was PBMCs, obtained 15 days after the yellow fever booster vaccination. All receptors derive from a man younger than 30 who received the YFV17D yellow fever vaccine. Both conserved end residues are part of each CDR3. The D gene is left open where the match is weak. Only part of the rows carry a size: once, few, many, or a class if the clone is expanded.

many	TRBJ2-7	TRBV7-2	TRBD1	CASQGQDKYEQYF	TGTGCCAGCCAGGGACAGGATAAATACGAGCAGTACTTC
many	TRBJ1-3	TRBV5-6	.	CASSLGAARLISGNTIYF	TGTGCCAGCAGCTTGGGGGCAGCCCGACTGATCTCTGGAAACACCATATATTTT
many	TRBJ2-1	TRBV4-3	TRBD2	CASSQDPAGIDNEQFF	TGCGCCAGCAGCCAAGATCCAGCGGGGATAGACAATGAGCAGTTCTTC
.	TRBJ2-5	TRBV5-1	.	CASSYDPLGTQETQYF	TGCGCCAGCAGCTATGACCCCCTAGGGACCCAAGAGACCCAGTACTTC
many	TRBJ1-1	TRBV18	.	CASSPPGEPREAFF	TGTGCCAGCTCACCACCAGGGGAGCCTCGGGAAGCTTTCTTT
many	TRBJ1-5	TRBV20-1	.	CSASSGRSNQPQHF	TGCAGTGCTAGCTCCGGACGGAGCAATCAGCCCCAGCATTTT
many	TRBJ1-2	TRBV20-1	.	CSANGPGSDYGYTF	TGCAGTGCTAACGGCCCGGGGTCCGACTATGGCTACACCTTC
.	TRBJ2-3	TRBV5-6	.	CASSSYKSLTRWGGTDTQYF	TGTGCCAGCAGCTCTTATAAGTCCCTCACCAGATGGGGAGGCACAGATACGCAGTATTTT
.	TRBJ2-1	TRBV6-2/TRBV6-3	.	CASSPFSRRINEQFF	TGTGCCAGCAGTCCCTTCAGTCGGAGGATCAATGAGCAGTTCTTC
many	TRBJ2-3	TRBV12-3/TRBV12-4	TRBD2	CASSFLAGGNSQYF	TGTGCCAGCAGTTTCTTAGCGGGGGGCAATTCGCAGTATTTT
many	TRBJ1-4	TRBV7-8	.	CASSLAANEKLFF	TGTGCCAGCAGCTTAGCCGCTAATGAAAAACTGTTTTTT
many	TRBJ2-2	TRBV28	.	CASSFTGFTGELFF	TGTGCCAGCAGTTTCACAGGGTTTACCGGGGAGCTGTTTTTT
many	TRBJ2-1	TRBV20-1	.	CSARSDSEQFF	TGCAGTGCTAGATCGGATAGTGAGCAGTTCTTC
many	TRBJ2-7	TRBV12-3/TRBV12-4	.	CATTATSYEQYF	TGTGCCACTACGGCCACCTCCTACGAGCAGTACTTC
many	TRBJ1-4	TRBV20-1	.	CSARVGTKGEKLFF	TGCAGTGCTAGAGTTGGGACTAAGGGTGAAAAACTGTTTTTT
many	TRBJ2-5	TRBV5-1	.	CASSLFAGEETQYF	TGCGCCAGCAGCTTGTTTGCCGGGGAAGAGACCCAGTACTTC
many	TRBJ1-2	TRBV30	.	CAWTLSYGYTF	TGTGCCTGGACATTGAGCTATGGCTACACCTTC
many	TRBJ2-1	TRBV7-9	.	CASSLYINEQFF	TGTGCCAGCAGCTTATACATCAATGAGCAGTTCTTC
many	TRBJ2-7	TRBV7-8	.	CASSSIRRHYEQYF	TGTGCCAGCAGCTCGATACGCCGCCACTACGAGCAGTACTTC
many	TRBJ2-7	TRBV9	TRBD1	CASSVAGGQGDYEQYF	TGTGCCAGCAGCGTAGCTGGGGGACAGGGGGACTACGAGCAGTACTTC
many	TRBJ2-1	TRBV28	TRBD2	CASRRMSGGRSYNEQFF	TGTGCCAGCAGGCGGATGAGCGGGGGGCGCTCCTACAATGAGCAGTTCTTC
many	TRBJ2-5	TRBV7-2	.	CASSLVGETQYF	TGTGCCAGCAGCTTAGTAGGGGAGACCCAGTACTTC
many	TRBJ2-4	TRBV24-1	.	CATSDSTLAKNIQYF	TGTGCCACCAGTGACTCGACCTTAGCCAAAAACATTCAGTACTTC
many	TRBJ1-2	TRBV29-1	TRBD1	CSVGTESNYGYTF	TGCAGCGTGGGGACAGAATCTAACTATGGCTACACCTTC